This TCR beta chain was sequenced for a study of blood T cell repertoires in COVID-19. Across the study: The analysed material was cDNA or gDNA that came from T cells, B-cell-depleted T cells, or PBMCs.

Germline-derived CDR1 and CDR2 are SGHRS and YFSETQ. The CDR3 runs 17 residues. Trimming cost V 4 bases and J 0 bases; bases outside gene matches: 7. During active infection, Seattle patients enrolled and were then monitored through disease. Per the study methods: Amplification with reference gene primers provided the estimates of nucleated cell counts. Profiled with immunoSEQ multiplex PCR; TCRdb holds only in-frame clones, not every one. V, J and clone size were drawn from that table, and D and trimming were deduced from the DNA. The sample has roughly 300,000 clones, approximately 84% seen once. This rearrangement joins TRBV5-1 to TRBJ2-3; 11 bases map to TRBD2. The sequence came from a human donor with COVID-19, enrolled during active disease. The donor label of this sample is uncertain. The sequenced material came from peripheral blood. The CDR3 protein is CASSPPLAGDSTDTQYF. The CDR3, as DNA: TGCGCCAGCAGCCCTCCACTAGCGGGGGATAGCACAGATACGCAGTATTTT.